This T cell receptor (beta chain) emerged from a study of immune reconstitution after stem cell transplant in scleroderma. The CDR3 totals 14 residues. The V end was cut by 0 bases, the J end by 2 bases, with 9 bases between. The germline V gene has CDR1 SGHRS and CDR2 YFSETQ. TCRdb re-derived calls from the RT-PCR reads in MiXCR, one entry per CDR3 protein. The data show about 2,100 distinct CDR3 sequences, around 7.8% seen once. By proportion, this clonotype is medium-sized. This specimen was acquired before or after autologous hematopoietic stem cell transplantation (not recorded which). This receptor was identified in a male donor with systemic sclerosis. The chain couples TRBV5-1 to TRBJ2-7; D might be TRBD2 (6 bases). CDR3 region: CASSLGTTAYEQYF. CDR3 in DNA: TGCGCCAGCAGCTTGGGGACTACCGCCTACGAGCAGTACTTC.